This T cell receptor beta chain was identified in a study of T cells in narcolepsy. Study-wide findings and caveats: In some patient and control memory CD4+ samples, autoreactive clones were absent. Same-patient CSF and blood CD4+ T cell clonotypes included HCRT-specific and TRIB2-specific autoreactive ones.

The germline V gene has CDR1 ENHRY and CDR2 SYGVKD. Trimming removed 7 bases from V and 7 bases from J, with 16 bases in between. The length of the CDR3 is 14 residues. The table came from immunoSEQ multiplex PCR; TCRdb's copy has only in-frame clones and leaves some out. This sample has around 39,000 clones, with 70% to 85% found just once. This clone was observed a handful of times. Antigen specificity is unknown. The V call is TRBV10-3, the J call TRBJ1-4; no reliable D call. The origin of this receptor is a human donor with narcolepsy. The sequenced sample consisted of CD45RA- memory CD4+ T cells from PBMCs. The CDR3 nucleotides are TGTGCCATCAAGATGGGCCTCCCGGGTGAAAAACTGTTTTTT. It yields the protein CAIKMGLPGEKLFF.